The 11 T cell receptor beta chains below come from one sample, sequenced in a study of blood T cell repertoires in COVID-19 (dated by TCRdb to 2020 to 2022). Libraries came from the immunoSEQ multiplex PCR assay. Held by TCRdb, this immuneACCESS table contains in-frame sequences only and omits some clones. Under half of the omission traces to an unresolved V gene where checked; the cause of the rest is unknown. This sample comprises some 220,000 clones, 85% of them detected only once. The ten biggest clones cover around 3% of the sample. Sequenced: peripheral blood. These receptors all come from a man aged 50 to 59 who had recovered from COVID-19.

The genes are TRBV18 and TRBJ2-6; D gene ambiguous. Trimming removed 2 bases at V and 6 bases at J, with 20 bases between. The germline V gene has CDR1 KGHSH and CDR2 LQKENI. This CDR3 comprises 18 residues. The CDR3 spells CASSPGSLHSSLANVLTF. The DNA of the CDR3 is TGTGCCAGCTCACCAGGTAGTCTCCATTCGTCTTTGGCCAACGTCCTGACTTTC.

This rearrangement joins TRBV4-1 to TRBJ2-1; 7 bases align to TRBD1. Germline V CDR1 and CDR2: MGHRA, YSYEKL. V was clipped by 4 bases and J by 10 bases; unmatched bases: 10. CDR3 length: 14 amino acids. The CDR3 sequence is CASSPQGDGREQFF. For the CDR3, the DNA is TGCGCCAGCAGCCCCCAGGGGGATGGAAGGGAGCAGTTCTTC.

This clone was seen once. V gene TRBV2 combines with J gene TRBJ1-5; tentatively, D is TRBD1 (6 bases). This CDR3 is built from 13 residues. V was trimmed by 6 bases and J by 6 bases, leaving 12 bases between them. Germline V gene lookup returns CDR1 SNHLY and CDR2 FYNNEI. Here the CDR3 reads CASRGGGGQPQHF. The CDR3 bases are TGTGCCAGCAGGGGAGGGGGTGGTCAGCCCCAGCATTTT.

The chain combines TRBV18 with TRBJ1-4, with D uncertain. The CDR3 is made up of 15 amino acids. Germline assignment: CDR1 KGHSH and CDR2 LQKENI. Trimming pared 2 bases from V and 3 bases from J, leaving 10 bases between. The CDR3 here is CASSPELEPNEKLFF. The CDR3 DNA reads TGTGCCAGCTCACCAGAGTTAGAGCCTAATGAAAAACTGTTTTTT.

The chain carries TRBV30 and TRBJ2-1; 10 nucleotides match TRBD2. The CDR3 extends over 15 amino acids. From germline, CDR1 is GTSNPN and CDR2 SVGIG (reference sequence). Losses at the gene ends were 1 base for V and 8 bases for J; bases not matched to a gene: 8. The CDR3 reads CAWSALAGGWDEQFF. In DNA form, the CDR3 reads TGTGCCTGGAGTGCCTTAGCGGGAGGTTGGGATGAGCAGTTCTTC.

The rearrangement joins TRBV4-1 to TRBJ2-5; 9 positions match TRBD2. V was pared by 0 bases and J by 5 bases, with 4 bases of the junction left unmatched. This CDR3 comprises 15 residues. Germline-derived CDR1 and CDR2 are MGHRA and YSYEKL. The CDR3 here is CASSQDYSGSETQYF. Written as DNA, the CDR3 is TGCGCCAGCAGCCAAGATTATAGCGGGAGTGAGACCCAGTACTTC.

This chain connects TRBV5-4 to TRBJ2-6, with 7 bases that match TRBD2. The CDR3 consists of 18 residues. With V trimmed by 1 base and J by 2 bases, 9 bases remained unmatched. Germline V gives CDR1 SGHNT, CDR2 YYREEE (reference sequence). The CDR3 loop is CASSLQIGGGPGANVLTF. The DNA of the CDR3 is TGTGCCAGCAGCTTGCAGATCGGGGGAGGGCCTGGGGCCAACGTCCTGACTTTC.

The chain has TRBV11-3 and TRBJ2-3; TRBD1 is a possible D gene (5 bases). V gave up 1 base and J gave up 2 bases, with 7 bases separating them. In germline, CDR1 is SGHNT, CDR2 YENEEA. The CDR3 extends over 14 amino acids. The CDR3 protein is CASSLGQLTDTQYF. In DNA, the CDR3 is TGTGCCAGCAGCTTAGGACAGCTCACAGATACGCAGTATTTT.

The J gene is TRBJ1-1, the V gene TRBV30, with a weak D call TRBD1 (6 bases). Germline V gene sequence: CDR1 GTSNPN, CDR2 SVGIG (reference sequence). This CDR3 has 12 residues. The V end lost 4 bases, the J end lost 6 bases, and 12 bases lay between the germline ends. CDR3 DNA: TGTGCCTGGACCCCAAACAGGGCTGAAGCTTTCTTT. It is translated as CAWTPNRAEAFF.

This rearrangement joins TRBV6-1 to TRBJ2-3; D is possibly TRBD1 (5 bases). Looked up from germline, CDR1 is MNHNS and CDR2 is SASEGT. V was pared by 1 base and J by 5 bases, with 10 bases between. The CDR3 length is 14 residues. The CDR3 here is CASSEVPQGDTQYF. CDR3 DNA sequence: TGTGCCAGCAGTGAAGTCCCCCAGGGAGATACGCAGTATTTT.

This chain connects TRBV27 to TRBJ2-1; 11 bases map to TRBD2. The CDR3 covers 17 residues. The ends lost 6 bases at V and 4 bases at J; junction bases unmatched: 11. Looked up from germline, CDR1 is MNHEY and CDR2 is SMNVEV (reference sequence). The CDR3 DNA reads TGTGCCAGCAGCTCAAGACTAGCGGGATCGGGATACAATGAGCAGTTCTTC. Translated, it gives CASSSRLAGSGYNEQFF.